The 31 T cell receptor beta chains listed next were all sequenced from one sample in a study of beta chain features in type 1 diabetes. General study points: In all four CD4+ subsets, TCRB CDR3 length was significantly, moderately reduced in type 1 diabetes.

These receptors have no known antigen. The entirety of the isolated RNA underwent reverse transcription, so expressed TCRB transcripts were sequenced. Generated by immunoSEQ multiplex PCR, the TCRdb table keeps only in-frame clones and is missing some. In the table there are about 370,000 clones, roughly 9.8% of which are singletons. Sequencing input: central memory CD4+ T cells from blood. All receptors come from a man aged 25 to 40 with type 1 diabetes.

The J gene is TRBJ1-2, the V gene TRBV27; TRBD1 might be the D (5 bases). The germline V gene encodes CDR1 MNHEY and CDR2 SMNVEV (reference sequence). The CDR3 length is 14 residues. With 4 bases removed from V and 4 bases from J, the gap between germline ends came to 13 bases. The CDR3 DNA sequence: TGTGCCAGCAGTTCGACGGACAATCCCTATGGCTACACCTTC. Its protein product is CASSSTDNPYGYTF.

This clone came up a few times. The chain recombines TRBV7-2 with TRBJ1-2; TRBD1 matches 7 bases. V trimming: 3 bases; J trimming: 6 bases; junction bases outside the gene matches: 7. CDR1 and CDR2 from the germline V gene are SGHTA and FQGNSA. This CDR3 contains 14 residues. CDR3 region: CASSFPRDSDGYTF. CDR3 sequence (DNA): TGTGCCAGCAGCTTCCCCCGGGACAGCGATGGCTACACCTTC.

This clone was seen more than once but under ten times. The chain combines TRBV10-3 with TRBJ2-1, with 9 bases matching TRBD2. The CDR3 runs to 12 residues. The V and J ends lost 10 bases and 9 bases, in that order; junction bases with no gene match: 7. Germline lookup yields CDR1 ENHRY and CDR2 SYGVKD. CDR3: CATVAGESEQFF. DNA of the CDR3: TGTGCCACCGTAGCGGGAGAAAGTGAGCAGTTCTTC.

This clone occurred a few times. The chain uses TRBV28 and TRBJ2-5; either TRBD1 or TRBD2 may supply D (5 bases each). The CDR3 consists of 13 residues. With 7 bases removed from V and 6 bases from J, the gap between germline ends came to 15 bases. Per germline, CDR1 MDHEN and CDR2 SYDVKM. The CDR3 DNA reads TGTGCCAGCACCCCGGGGCGGGTACAGACCCAGTACTTC. Protein sequence: CASTPGRVQTQYF. Combining the CDR3 with reference TRBV28 and TRBJ2-5 gives the whole variable domain DVKVTQSSRYLVKRTGEKVFLECVQDMDHENMFWYRQDPGLGLRLIYFSYDVKMKEKGDIPEGYSVSREKKERFSLILESASTNQTSMYLCASTPGRVQTQYFGPGTRLLVL.

This clone was counted a few times. The CDR3 reads CATSGLGARAYEQYF. The CDR3 DNA reads TGTGCCACCAGCGGCCTCGGGGCCAGAGCCTACGAGCAGTACTTC. The chain has TRBV15 and TRBJ2-7; D may match TRBD1 or TRBD2 (5 bases each). The CDR3 is made up of 15 amino acids. Germline lookup yields CDR1 LNHNV and CDR2 YYDKDF (reference sequence). V lost 5 bases, J lost 2 bases, and 16 bases lay in between.

This clone has more than one count but fewer than ten. V is TRBV18 and J is TRBJ2-1, with D maybe TRBD2 (6 bases). Per germline, CDR1 KGHSH and CDR2 LQKENI. The V end was cut by 1 base, the J end by 4 bases, with 11 bases between. The CDR3 sequence is 15 residues long. The CDR3: CASSPRGEPYNEQFF. The DNA for the CDR3 is TGTGCCAGCTCACCACGGGGGGAACCTTACAATGAGCAGTTCTTC.

This clone was detected only a few times. This chain uses TRBV15 with TRBJ1-4; D not certain. This CDR3 contains 14 residues. Per the germline V gene, CDR1 is LNHNV and CDR2 is YYDKDF (reference sequence). V lost 1 base, J lost 8 bases, and 11 bases lay in between. The CDR3 DNA sequence: TGTGCCACCAGCAGAGTTGAACAAAACGAAAAACTGTTTTTT. It translates to CATSRVEQNEKLFF.

This clone was picked up a small number of times. The chain is built from TRBV5-1 and TRBJ2-5; 12 nucleotides match TRBD2. After removal of 4 bases from V and 3 bases from J, the junction contained 4 bases not matched to a gene. The CDR3 totals 15 residues. Germline-derived CDR1 and CDR2 are SGHRS and YFSETQ. The CDR3 DNA sequence: TGCGCCAGCAGCAAAGGACTAGCGGGAAAAGAGACCCAGTACTTC. Protein: CASSKGLAGKETQYF. The whole variable domain, remainder taken from reference TRBV5-1 and TRBJ2-5, is KAGVTQTPRYLIKTRGQQVTLSCSPISGHRSVSWYQQTPGQGLQFLFEYFSETQRNKGNFPGRFSGRQFSNSRSEMNVSTLELGDSALYLCASSKGLAGKETQYFGPGTRLLVL.

This clone was picked up a small number of times. The V gene is TRBV5-4, the J gene TRBJ2-6, with D tentatively TRBD1 (6 bases). CDR3 length: 15 residues. The ends were cut back, 0 bases at V and 2 bases at J, with 6 bases in the middle. Germline V gives CDR1 SGHNT, CDR2 YYREEE (reference sequence). The CDR3 reads CASSLDRAGANVLTF. CDR3 in DNA: TGTGCCAGCAGCTTGGACAGGGCTGGGGCCAACGTCCTGACTTTC.

This clone was detected ten times or more. CDR3 nucleotide sequence: TGTGCCAGCAGTCCCCGAGCAGGGTTAAGCGAGCAGTACTTC. It yields the protein CASSPRAGLSEQYF. This chain links TRBV28 with TRBJ2-7, with D maybe TRBD1 (5 bases). Germline V gene lookup returns CDR1 MDHEN and CDR2 SYDVKM. V lost 5 bases, J lost 6 bases, and 17 bases lay in between. CDR3 length equals 14 residues.

This clone has at least ten counts. The sample contains more than one DNA sequence encoding this CDR3. The gene calls are TRBV4-1 and TRBJ2-6; D unresolved. Trimming removed 0 bases at V and 2 bases at J, with 8 bases between. The CDR3 spans 16 residues. CDR1 and CDR2 (germline): MGHRA, YSYEKL. The CDR3 sequence is CASSQDERAGANVLTF. The DNA of the CDR3 is TGCGCCAGCAGCCAAGATGAAAGGGCTGGGGCCAACGTCCTGACTTTC.

The chain has TRBV5-1 and TRBJ2-5, with D possibly called TRBD1 or TRBD2 (5 bases each). This CDR3 has 15 residues. The V and J ends lost 3 bases and 5 bases respectively, with 17 bases between them. Germline CDR1 reads SGHRS; CDR2 reads YFSETQ. For the CDR3, the DNA is TGCGCCAGCAGCTCTCAGGGTCCCGGGGAGGAGACCCAGTACTTC. Protein product: CASSSQGPGEETQYF.

The sample holds a few counts of this clone. The V gene is TRBV13, the J gene TRBJ1-2; D gene unclear. This CDR3 is 15 amino acids long. Germline values: CDR1 PRHDT, CDR2 FYEKMQ (reference sequence). V shed 0 bases and J shed 0 bases, with 8 bases lying between them. The CDR3 loop is CASSLGQASNYGYTF. The CDR3 nucleotides read TGTGCCAGCAGCTTAGGGCAGGCTTCTAACTATGGCTACACCTTC.

The chain links TRBV5-4 to TRBJ1-4; 12 bases fit TRBD1. The CDR3 covers 18 residues. CDR1 and CDR2 (germline): SGHNT, YYREEE (reference sequence). Trimming removed 4 bases from V and 5 bases from J; junction bases left unmatched: 12. This chain's CDR3 is CASSTRGTGGMWNEKLFF. As DNA, the CDR3 is TGTGCCAGCAGCACTCGCGGGACAGGGGGCATGTGGAATGAAAAACTGTTTTTT.

This clone came up a few times. The V and J genes are TRBV10-2 and TRBJ1-5; possibly TRBD1 for D (5 bases). V dropped 3 bases and J dropped 5 bases, with 11 bases sitting between them. This CDR3 contains 14 residues. From germline, CDR1 is WSHSY and CDR2 SAAADI. The CDR3 sequence: CASSDRQRDQPQHF. DNA for the CDR3: TGCGCCAGCAGTGACAGACAGCGGGATCAGCCCCAGCATTTT.

This clone has more than one count but fewer than ten. V gene TRBV5-1 combines with J gene TRBJ2-3; tentatively, D is TRBD1 or TRBD2 (5 bases each). Trimming removed 1 base from V and 0 bases from J, with 9 bases in between. Per germline, CDR1 SGHRS and CDR2 YFSETQ. The CDR3 covers 15 residues. The CDR3 bases are TGCGCCAGCAGCTTGTACGGGGCTAGCACAGATACGCAGTATTTT. This codes for CASSLYGASTDTQYF.

This clone was found many times. The V gene is TRBV2, the J gene TRBJ2-7; D is unclear. Per germline, CDR1 SNHLY and CDR2 FYNNEI. The V end was cut by 0 bases, the J end by 0 bases, with 9 bases between. CDR3 length equals 15 residues. CDR3 nucleotides: TGTGCCAGCAGTGAAGCGGATCTCAGCTCCTACGAGCAGTACTTC. This encodes CASSEADLSSYEQYF.

V is TRBV7-2 and J is TRBJ2-1; possibly TRBD2 for D (6 bases). The CDR3 contains 16 residues. From germline, CDR1 is SGHTA and CDR2 FQGNSA. The V and J ends lost 3 bases and 8 bases respectively, with 20 bases between them. In DNA form, the CDR3 reads TGTGCCAGCAGCTTGGTCTCCGGGAGACTTGGCGATGAGCAGTTCTTC. Translating gives CASSLVSGRLGDEQFF.

The J gene is TRBJ1-2, the V gene TRBV29-1, with 9 bases that match TRBD1. This CDR3 is built from 12 residues. The V and J ends lost 4 bases and 6 bases, in that order; junction bases with no gene match: 3. In germline, CDR1 is SQVTM, CDR2 ANQGSEA. The CDR3 protein is CSVGGQGDGYTF. In DNA, the CDR3 is TGCAGCGTTGGGGGACAGGGAGATGGCTACACCTTC.

This chain links TRBV11-2 with TRBJ2-1; no clear D. CDR1 is SGHAT and CDR2 is FQNNGV in the germline V gene. Trimming stripped 8 bases from V and 8 bases from J, with 16 bases between. CDR3 size: 13 residues. CDR3 amino acids: CASGQPMFYEQFF. The DNA for the CDR3 is TGTGCCAGCGGTCAACCGATGTTTTATGAGCAGTTCTTC.

This clone was picked up a small number of times. The CDR3 DNA reads as TGTGCCAGCAGCCGACAGGGGATCTATGGCTACACCTTC. It encodes CASSRQGIYGYTF. The rearrangement links TRBV5-6 to TRBJ1-2, with TRBD1 identical over 8 bases. There are 13 residues in the CDR3. V dropped 4 bases and J dropped 4; count of bases not matched to a gene: 3. Germline values: CDR1 SGHDT, CDR2 YYEEEE.

This clone appeared a few times. The chain combines TRBV19 with TRBJ1-4, with D perhaps TRBD1 (5 bases). V dropped 3 bases and J dropped 3 bases, with 11 bases sitting between them. This CDR3 comprises 15 residues. Germline V gene sequence: CDR1 LNHDA, CDR2 SQIVND (reference sequence). CDR3 loop: CASSIVRVANEKLFF. The CDR3 DNA sequence: TGTGCCAGTAGTATCGTCAGGGTGGCTAATGAAAAACTGTTTTTT. Full variable domain (missing parts from reference TRBV19 and TRBJ1-4): DGGITQSPKYLFRKEGQNVTLSCEQNLNHDAMYWYRQDPGQGLRLIYYSQIVNDFQKGDIAEGYSVSREKKESFPLTVTSAQKNPTAFYLCASSIVRVANEKLFFGSGTQLSVL.

In this sample, this clone turned up a few times. The rearrangement uses TRBV5-1 and TRBJ2-3; 10 bases agree with TRBD2. Germline V lookup: CDR1 SGHRS, CDR2 YFSETQ. This CDR3 spans 16 amino acids. Trimming cost V 0 bases and J 0 bases; bases outside gene matches: 1. The CDR3 protein is CASSLGGLASTDTQYF. CDR3 DNA: TGCGCCAGCAGCTTGGGGGGACTAGCGAGCACAGATACGCAGTATTTT.

V is TRBV7-8 and J is TRBJ2-7, with D perhaps TRBD2 (6 bases). With 4 bases removed from V and 3 bases from J, the gap between germline ends came to 10 bases. The CDR3 length is 13 residues. Germline assignment: CDR1 SGHVS and CDR2 FQNEAQ. Written as DNA, the CDR3 is TGTGCCAGCAGCTCGACTAGGTTCTACGAGCAGTACTTC. It specifies CASSSTRFYEQYF. Using reference TRBV7-8 and TRBJ2-7 for the parts outside the CDR3, the full variable domain is GAGVSQSPRYKVAKRGQDVALRCDPISGHVSLFWYQQALGQGPEFLTYFQNEAQLDKSGLPSDRFFAERPEGSVSTLKIQRTQQEDSAVYLCASSSTRFYEQYFGPGTRLTVT.

The chain combines TRBV5-1 with TRBJ2-3, with 8 positions matching TRBD1. Germline CDR1 and CDR2: SGHRS and YFSETQ. The ends lost 3 bases at V and 2 bases at J; junction bases unmatched: 8. The CDR3 consists of 16 residues. The CDR3 DNA reads TGCGCCAGCAGCTCAGCAACAGGGGGGTACACAGATACGCAGTATTTT. It translates to CASSSATGGYTDTQYF. Based on the CDR3 plus reference TRBV5-1 and TRBJ2-3, the full variable domain is KAGVTQTPRYLIKTRGQQVTLSCSPISGHRSVSWYQQTPGQGLQFLFEYFSETQRNKGNFPGRFSGRQFSNSRSEMNVSTLELGDSALYLCASSSATGGYTDTQYFGPGTRLTVL.

The rearrangement links TRBV7-2 to TRBJ2-5; D perhaps matches TRBD2 (5 bases). Germline V lookup: CDR1 SGHTA, CDR2 FQGNSA. Trimming left V 6 bases short and J 4 bases short, with 12 bases between. This CDR3 contains 13 residues. Written as DNA, the CDR3 is TGTGCCAGCAGTAACCTCCGGGGAGAGACCCAGTACTTC. Residues: CASSNLRGETQYF.

A few counts support this clone. The chain combines TRBV7-9 with TRBJ1-2, with 7 positions matching TRBD1. This CDR3 region has 16 residues. CDR1 is SEHNR and CDR2 is FQNEAQ in the germline V gene (reference sequence). J lost 5 bases, V lost 3 bases, and 12 bases had no gene match. CDR3 sequence: CASSLSKGASSYGYTF. The CDR3 nucleotides read TGTGCCAGCAGCTTGTCGAAGGGGGCGTCTTCATATGGCTACACCTTC.

This clone was observed a few times. V gene TRBV2 combines with J gene TRBJ2-4, with TRBD1 matching over 9 bases. Germline V gives CDR1 SNHLY, CDR2 FYNNEI. Trimming removed 6 bases from V and 4 bases from J; junction bases left unmatched: 7. The CDR3 is 15 residues long. The DNA of the CDR3 is TGTGCCAGCAGCCGCGGACAGGGGACGAAAAACATTCAGTACTTC. Protein sequence: CASSRGQGTKNIQYF.

The rearrangement joins TRBV6-6 to TRBJ2-7, with 7 bases fitting TRBD1. This CDR3 has 15 amino acids. After removal of 0 bases from V and 2 bases from J, the junction contained 4 bases not matched to a gene. Per the germline V gene, CDR1 is MNHNY and CDR2 is SVGAGI (reference sequence). The CDR3, as DNA: TGTGCCAGCAGTTACTCTCCGGGACAGCCCTACGAGCAGTACTTC. Its protein product is CASSYSPGQPYEQYF.

The chain is built from TRBV4-1 and TRBJ2-5; a possible D gene is TRBD2 (6 bases). Gene TRBJ2-7 matches the end of the DNA better, so the J call may be wrong. The CDR3 contains 15 residues. Germline CDR1 reads MGHRA; CDR2 reads YSYEKL. CDR3 coding DNA: TGCGCCAGCAGCCACCAGTGGCGGGGTGGCAACGAGCAGTACTTC. It encodes CASSHQWRGGNEQYF.

The chain joins TRBV28 to TRBJ2-2; 10 nucleotides agree with TRBD2. CDR3 length equals 16 residues. Germline V CDR1 and CDR2: MDHEN, SYDVKM. The J segment lost 7 bases and the V segment lost 2 bases, leaving 7 bases of the junction unmatched. The CDR3 here is CASSLGLAGVDGELFF. CDR3 coding DNA: TGTGCCAGCAGTTTAGGGCTAGCGGGAGTGGACGGGGAGCTGTTTTTT. The full variable domain, with the rest looked up from reference TRBV28 and TRBJ2-2, is DVKVTQSSRYLVKRTGEKVFLECVQDMDHENMFWYRQDPGLGLRLIYFSYDVKMKEKGDIPEGYSVSREKKERFSLILESASTNQTSMYLCASSLGLAGVDGELFFGEGSRLTVL.